Presented here are 30 T cell receptor beta chains from one specimen sequenced in a study of human T cells and chemical hapten exposure. TCRdb called the RACE reads again in MiXCR, with one record for every CDR3 protein. The table lists about 180,000 distinct CDR3 sequences, more than 25% of them singletons. Time point described: pre-sensitization, week 0. Treatment given: therapeutic diphenylcyclopropenone sensitization with weekly scalp DPC. The sequencing used whole blood, collected in connection with sensitization to the hapten diphenylcyclopropenone (DPC). The receptors stem from a woman in her thirties with alopecia areata. Some clones in this sample may be carry-over from other donors' samples.

There are a few counts of this clonotype. This chain joins TRBV29-1 and TRBJ2-2; D gene uncertain. The germline V gene encodes CDR1 SQVTM and CDR2 ANQGSEA. V lost 6 bases, J lost 1 base, and 9 bases lay in between. The CDR3 totals 13 residues. CDR3 amino acids: CSVDKKNTGELFF. The CDR3, as DNA: TGCAGCGTCGACAAGAAGAACACCGGGGAGCTGTTTTTT.

This sequence joins TRBV20-1 and TRBJ2-4; 12 bases are shared with TRBD1. CDR1 and CDR2 from the germline V gene are DFQATT and SNEGSKA (reference sequence). The V and J ends lost 6 bases and 4 bases, in that order; junction bases with no gene match: 10. This CDR3 spans 16 amino acids. CDR3 protein: CSARPGQGAAKNIQYF. In nucleotides, the CDR3 is TGCAGTGCAAGACCGGGACAGGGGGCCGCAAAAAACATTCAGTACTTC.

V usage is TRBV24-1 and J usage is TRBJ2-1; the match to TRBD1 covers 9 bases. CDR1 and CDR2 (germline): KGHDR, SFDVKD. The CDR3 contains 18 residues. V was clipped by 5 bases and J by 2 bases; unmatched bases: 12. The CDR3 DNA is TGTGCCACCAGTGTTACCCCTTTCGGGACAGGGCCCTACAATGAGCAGTTCTTC. Residues: CATSVTPFGTGPYNEQFF.

This clonotype was seen more than once but under ten times. The V gene is TRBV28, the J gene TRBJ1-1; D may be TRBD1 (5 bases). Germline assignment: CDR1 MDHEN and CDR2 SYDVKM. The CDR3 has 14 amino acids. V lost 5 bases to trimming and J lost 5 bases, with 15 bases between them. The CDR3 region is CASSAPGVGTEAFF. The CDR3, as DNA: TGTGCCAGCAGTGCCCCGGGGGTAGGGACTGAAGCTTTCTTT.

The rearrangement uses TRBV29-1 and TRBJ2-1; D is ambiguous. This CDR3 has 13 amino acids. Germline V gives CDR1 SQVTM, CDR2 ANQGSEA. V shed 5 bases and J shed 0 bases, with 8 bases lying between them. The CDR3 reads CSVPPNSYNEQFF. Written as DNA, the CDR3 is TGCAGCGTTCCCCCCAACTCCTACAATGAGCAGTTCTTC.

The J gene is TRBJ2-4, the V gene TRBV7-9; 9 bases match TRBD2. Germline assignment: CDR1 SEHNR and CDR2 FQNEAQ (reference sequence). The trim removed 1 base at V and 6 bases at J, leaving 1 base unmatched. The CDR3 covers 14 residues. In nucleotides, the CDR3 is TGTGCCAGCAGCTTAGAAGCGGGGGGAAACATTCAGTACTTC. Translating it yields CASSLEAGGNIQYF. Full variable domain (remainder filled in from reference TRBV7-9 and TRBJ2-4): DTGVSQNPRHKITKRGQNVTFRCDPISEHNRLYWYRQTLGQGPEFLTYFQNEAQLEKSRLLSDRFSAERPKGSFSTLEIQRTEQGDSAMYLCASSLEAGGNIQYFGAGTRLSVL.

The V call is TRBV5-1, the J call TRBJ1-1; 8 bases fit TRBD1. Germline loops: CDR1 SGHRS, CDR2 YFSETQ. CDR3 size: 15 residues. The junction had 3 bases not matched to a gene; V was cut back by 0 bases and J by 2 bases. CDR3 loop: CASSLGQGFNTEAFF. The CDR3 nucleotides are TGCGCCAGCAGCTTGGGACAGGGGTTCAACACTGAAGCTTTCTTT.

This chain links TRBV7-3 with TRBJ2-1; maybe TRBD2 (5 bases). The V end was cut by 5 bases, the J end by 12 bases, with 17 bases between. The germline gives CDR1 SGHTA, CDR2 FQGTGA. This CDR3 has 13 amino acids. CDR3 residues: CASSPSVTGGQFF. CDR3 bases: TGTGCCAGCAGCCCCTCTGTAACCGGAGGGCAGTTCTTC.

Only a few counts were recorded for this clonotype. J is TRBJ1-2 and V is TRBV9; D call uncertain. The V and J ends lost 5 bases and 0 bases respectively, with 2 bases between them. The CDR3 has 11 residues. Germline CDR1 and CDR2: SGDLS and YYNGEE. As DNA, the CDR3 is TGTGCCAGCAGTACTAACTATGGCTACACCTTC. Its translation is CASSTNYGYTF.

Only a few counts were recorded for this clonotype. The chain carries TRBV29-1 and TRBJ2-5; 11 nucleotides line up with TRBD1. CDR3 length: 16 amino acids. Per germline, CDR1 SQVTM and CDR2 ANQGSEA. Trimming took 4 bases from V and 9 from J; bases not matched to a gene: 16. Here the CDR3 reads CSVAFSRDRGARSQYF. The DNA of the CDR3 is TGCAGCGTTGCCTTTTCCCGGGACAGGGGGGCTAGGTCCCAGTACTTC.

The chain uses TRBV3-1 and TRBJ1-4; D is unresolved. The CDR3 spans 18 residues. CDR1 is LGHDT, CDR2 YNNKEL, per germline (reference sequence). Trimming removed 8 bases at V and 3 bases at J, with 25 bases between. The CDR3 region is CASGVPDPVRPANEKLFF. In DNA, the CDR3 is TGTGCCAGCGGAGTCCCGGACCCGGTGCGGCCAGCTAATGAAAAACTGTTTTTT.

The chain joins TRBV12-3 or TRBV12-4 to TRBJ1-5, with 12 nucleotides matching TRBD1. The CDR3 contains 17 residues. Losses at the gene ends were 4 bases for V and 3 bases for J; bases not matched to a gene: 7. The CDR3 region is CASSSNWGQGANQPQHF. DNA for the CDR3: TGTGCCAGCAGTTCTAATTGGGGACAGGGGGCCAATCAGCCCCAGCATTTT.

This clonotype came up a few times. The chain uses TRBV20-1 and TRBJ2-4, with TRBD1 identical over 7 bases. CDR1 and CDR2 (germline): DFQATT, SNEGSKA (reference sequence). This CDR3 is built from 16 residues. The junction had 10 bases not matched to a gene; V was cut back by 3 bases and J by 2 bases. CDR3 nucleotides: TGCAGTGCTAGCAAAATTACAGGGGTACCCAAAAACATTCAGTACTTC. Encoded protein: CSASKITGVPKNIQYF.

The genes are TRBV10-3 and TRBJ2-7, with 9 bases lining up with TRBD2. Trimming took 3 bases from V and 5 from J; bases not matched to a gene: 2. This CDR3 is built from 13 residues. The germline V gene has CDR1 ENHRY and CDR2 SYGVKD. CDR3 nucleotide sequence: TGTGCCATCAGTGAAGCGGGGGGCGACGAGCAGTACTTC. It yields the protein CAISEAGGDEQYF.

This clonotype was observed at least ten times. The chain links TRBV18 to TRBJ2-7; TRBD2 matches 7 bases. The germline V gene encodes CDR1 KGHSH and CDR2 LQKENI. The V gene end was trimmed by 0 bases and the J gene end by 5 bases; junction bases not matched to a gene: 7. The CDR3 contains 15 residues. The CDR3 DNA reads as TGTGCCAGCTCACCACCTTCGGGGAGGGGTAACGAGCAGTACTTC. Its protein is CASSPPSGRGNEQYF.

This chain joins TRBV5-1 and TRBJ2-2; 7 bases align to TRBD1. The CDR3 runs to 16 residues. Germline loops: CDR1 SGHRS, CDR2 YFSETQ. After removal of 7 bases from V and 4 bases from J, the junction contained 13 bases not matched to a gene. CDR3 protein: CASLPGTGAGTGELFF. The CDR3 DNA reads as TGCGCCAGCCTCCCCGGTACAGGGGCGGGCACCGGGGAGCTGTTTTTT.

This clonotype was counted between two and nine times. V is TRBV27 and J is TRBJ1-4; D unclear. Per the germline V gene, CDR1 is MNHEY and CDR2 is SMNVEV (reference sequence). Trimming cost V 5 bases and J 0 bases, with 10 bases left between them. The CDR3 loop spans 15 amino acids. Written as DNA, the CDR3 is TGTGCCAGCAGTGTTCGGGGTGCAACTAATGAAAAACTGTTTTTT. Its protein product is CASSVRGATNEKLFF.

The gene calls are TRBV5-6 and TRBJ1-1; possible D gene TRBD1, 5 bases. V lost 3 bases to trimming and J lost 11 bases, with 17 bases between them. Germline V gene lookup returns CDR1 SGHDT and CDR2 YYEEEE. This CDR3 has 13 amino acids. The CDR3 nucleotides read TGTGCCAGCAGCTCAGTAGGGTCGGACACGGCTTTCTTT. Protein product: CASSSVGSDTAFF.

This clonotype was observed a handful of times. The CDR3 nucleotides read TGTGCCAGCAGTCCAGGAGGGGCAGCCCGAATCGGGGAGCTGTTTTTT. Protein product: CASSPGGAARIGELFF. V usage is TRBV12-3 or TRBV12-4 and J usage is TRBJ2-2; a possible D gene is TRBD2 (6 bases). The CDR3 runs to 16 residues. V was trimmed by 5 bases and J by 7 bases, leaving 20 bases between them.

The chain couples TRBV5-4 to TRBJ1-3; possibly TRBD1 for D (6 bases). The length of the CDR3 is 15 residues. V was trimmed by 2 bases and J by 0 bases, leaving 9 bases between them. In germline, CDR1 is SGHNT, CDR2 YYREEE (reference sequence). The DNA of the CDR3 is TGTGCCAGCAGCTTACAGGGCATCTCTGGAAACACCATATATTTT. Its protein is CASSLQGISGNTIYF.

This clonotype was observed a few times. V is TRBV2 and J is TRBJ2-1; possible D gene TRBD2, 6 bases. The CDR3 sequence is 15 residues long. Germline V gene lookup returns CDR1 SNHLY and CDR2 FYNNEI. V was clipped by 4 bases and J by 0 bases, with 10 bases between them. The CDR3 region has the DNA TGTGCCAGCAGTGTGGACGGGGGCTCCTACAATGAGCAGTTCTTC. Amino acids: CASSVDGGSYNEQFF.

This chain links TRBV29-1 with TRBJ1-1, with TRBD1 matching over 9 bases. Germline V gene data show CDR1 as SQVTM and CDR2 as ANQGSEA. With 7 bases clipped from V and 5 bases from J, the junction kept 5 bases outside the gene matches. The CDR3 extends over 12 amino acids. CDR3 amino acids: CSAPDRGTEAFF. Written as DNA, the CDR3 is TGCAGCGCTCCGGACAGGGGAACTGAAGCTTTCTTT.

The V and J genes are TRBV6-2 or TRBV6-3 and TRBJ2-1; D gene ambiguous. Germline V gene data show CDR1 as MNHEY and CDR2 as SVGEGT. Trimming stripped 4 bases from V and 5 bases from J, with 12 bases between. The CDR3 is 14 residues long. CDR3 coding DNA: TGTGCCAGCAGTTTCCGTAGCTACCACAATGAGCAGTTCTTC. Translated: CASSFRSYHNEQFF.

The chain is built from TRBV7-2 and TRBJ2-1; D perhaps matches TRBD1 (5 bases). Germline loops: CDR1 SGHTA, CDR2 FQGNSA. The CDR3 length is 14 residues. The germline V and J ends were trimmed by 6 bases and 9 bases, with 18 bases remaining between them. This CDR3 reads CASRMDPGPVEQFF. The DNA of the CDR3 is TGTGCCAGCAGAATGGACCCAGGGCCAGTTGAGCAGTTCTTC.

This clonotype was observed a few times. V gene TRBV20-1 combines with J gene TRBJ1-5; TRBD1 agrees at 7 bases. This CDR3 region has 14 residues. Germline assignment: CDR1 DFQATT and CDR2 SNEGSKA (reference sequence). The junction had 6 bases not matched to a gene; V was cut back by 3 bases and J by 4 bases. The CDR3 region is CSASSTGSNQPQHF. The CDR3 DNA sequence: TGCAGTGCTAGCTCGACAGGGAGTAATCAGCCCCAGCATTTT.

The chain joins TRBV10-1 to TRBJ2-1; a possible D gene is TRBD1 (6 bases). The CDR3 is made up of 16 amino acids. Per germline, CDR1 WNHNN and CDR2 SYGVQD (reference sequence). Trimming stripped 2 bases from V and 1 base from J, with 12 bases between. The CDR3 here is CASSEGGYSSYNEQFF. The CDR3 nucleotides read TGCGCCAGCAGTGAGGGGGGCTATTCGTCCTACAATGAGCAGTTCTTC.

The chain carries TRBV21-1 and TRBJ1-5; the D call TRBD1 from the table was never checked on the DNA. TRBV21-1 is a listed pseudogene. CDR3 length: 16 residues. CDR3 DNA: TGTGCCAGCAGCGCCGATGGACACAGGTGTCTGCAGCCCCAGCATTTT. This encodes CASSADGHRCLQPQHF.

This clonotype occurred a few times. This sequence joins TRBV7-3 and TRBJ2-3; 9 bases line up with TRBD2. After removal of 4 bases from V and 1 base from J, the junction contained 9 bases not matched to a gene. In germline, CDR1 is SGHTA, CDR2 FQGTGA. The CDR3 has 17 amino acids. This CDR3 is CASSSPLRTSGTDTQYF. The CDR3 bases are TGTGCCAGCAGCTCTCCCCTCAGGACTAGCGGCACAGATACGCAGTATTTT.

The chain links TRBV29-1 to TRBJ2-1, with D perhaps TRBD2 (6 bases). The CDR3 loop spans 14 amino acids. The germline V gene has CDR1 SQVTM and CDR2 ANQGSEA. The V and J ends lost 4 bases and 2 bases respectively, with 12 bases between them. CDR3 sequence reads: CSVGIGGPYNEQFF. For the CDR3, the DNA is TGCAGCGTTGGTATCGGGGGACCCTACAATGAGCAGTTCTTC.

This clonotype has just a few counts. CDR3 nucleotide sequence: TGTGCCAGCAGCCTACAGGGGGTAAACACTGAAGCTTTCTTT. As protein: CASSLQGVNTEAFF. V gene TRBV5-4 combines with J gene TRBJ1-1, with 8 bases identical to TRBD1. CDR3 size: 14 residues. The trim removed 4 bases at V and 2 bases at J, leaving 4 bases unmatched. The germline gives CDR1 SGHNT, CDR2 YYREEE (reference sequence).